These 19 T cell receptor beta chains were all obtained from the same sample, sequenced in a study of T cell responses to AZD1222 COVID-19 vaccine. The table came from immunoSEQ multiplex PCR; TCRdb's copy has only in-frame clones and leaves some out. Counted here are about 110,000 clones, about 87% occurring once; the ten biggest clones make up 6.5%. The specimen was peripheral blood, collected 28 days after the second AZD1222 dose. The receptors were gathered from an adult who received the AZD1222 COVID-19 vaccine.

The chain couples TRBV5-6 to TRBJ2-5; D ambiguous. Germline CDR1 and CDR2: SGHDT and YYEEEE. Trimming cost V 0 bases and J 5 bases, with 8 bases left between them. There are 13 residues in the CDR3. CDR3 residues: CASSLGTVETQYF. The CDR3 nucleotides are TGTGCCAGCAGCTTGGGAACGGTCGAGACCCAGTACTTC.

V and J are TRBV5-6 and TRBJ2-2; D perhaps matches TRBD2 (7 bases). Germline CDR1 reads SGHDT; CDR2 reads YYEEEE. CDR3 length equals 18 residues. V lost 1 base and J lost 2, with 18 bases in between. This CDR3 reads CASSLSWGGRRNTGELFF. DNA for the CDR3: TGTGCCAGCAGCTTGTCGTGGGGGGGCCGGAGAAACACCGGGGAGCTGTTTTTT.

V and J are TRBV6-2 or TRBV6-3 and TRBJ1-5; D call uncertain. The V and J ends lost 3 bases and 0 bases respectively, with 9 bases between them. Germline V gene data show CDR1 as MNHEY and CDR2 as SVGEGT. This CDR3 is 15 amino acids long. The CDR3 DNA reads as TGTGCCAGCAGTTATCGTGGGAGTAGCAATCAGCCCCAGCATTTT. Protein sequence: CASSYRGSSNQPQHF.

This rearrangement joins TRBV7-8 to TRBJ2-5; 7 nucleotides match TRBD1. J lost 4 bases, V lost 5 bases, and 7 bases had no gene match. The CDR3 loop spans 14 amino acids. Germline CDR1 SGHVS, CDR2 FQNEAQ. The DNA of the CDR3 is TGTGCCAGCAGCACCCAGACAGGGAGAGAGACCCAGTACTTC. Translating it yields CASSTQTGRETQYF.

The chain recombines TRBV9 with TRBJ2-6; TRBD1 matches 7 bases. CDR3 length: 18 residues. J lost 4 bases, V lost 3 bases, and 13 bases had no gene match. Germline CDR1 is SGDLS and CDR2 is YYNGEE. Here the CDR3 DNA reads TGTGCCAGCAGCGGGTTTACAGGGGTCCATGACGGGGCCAACGTCCTGACTTTC. Its protein product is CASSGFTGVHDGANVLTF. The whole variable domain, filled in from reference TRBV9 and TRBJ2-6, reads DSGVTQTPKHLITATGQRVTLRCSPRSGDLSVYWYQQSLDQGLQFLIQYYNGEERAKGNILERFSAQQFPDLHSELNLSSLELGDSALYFCASSGFTGVHDGANVLTFGAGSRLTVL.

The chain is built from TRBV11-3 and TRBJ2-2; D is perhaps TRBD1 or TRBD2 (5 bases each). Germline V gene sequence: CDR1 SGHNT, CDR2 YENEEA. The CDR3 contains 14 residues. Trimming took 5 bases from V and 1 from J, leaving 8 bases between them. The CDR3 loop is CASSRDGNTGELFF. CDR3 DNA: TGTGCCAGCAGCCGGGACGGGAACACCGGGGAGCTGTTTTTT.

In DNA form, the CDR3 reads TGCGCCAGCAGCCCTAGGGTGGCGGGGGAAGATACGCAGTATTTT. This sequence encodes CASSPRVAGEDTQYF. The rearrangement uses TRBV23-1 and TRBJ2-3, with TRBD2 matching 7 bases. TRBV23-1 is reported as an ORF; its role is uncertain. The trim removed 6 bases at V and 5 bases at J, leaving 11 bases unmatched. The CDR3 is made up of 15 amino acids.

The rearrangement uses TRBV3-1 (or the pseudogene TRBV3-2) and TRBJ1-2, with D unclear. The CDR3 loop spans 16 amino acids. Germline V lookup: CDR1 LGHDT, CDR2 YNNKEL (reference sequence). V shed 0 bases and J shed 4 bases, with 15 bases lying between them. CDR3 residues: CASSQEGAWGGYGYTF. The CDR3 coding sequence is TGTGCCAGCAGCCAAGAAGGTGCGTGGGGAGGCTATGGCTACACCTTC.

This chain joins TRBV6-4 and TRBJ2-1; TRBD1 matches at 9 bases. This CDR3 spans 15 amino acids. The germline V gene encodes CDR1 MRHNA and CDR2 SNTAGT. The J segment lost 3 bases and the V segment lost 0 bases, leaving 0 bases of the junction unmatched. CDR3 sequence: CASSDSTGGYNEQFF. CDR3 in DNA: TGTGCCAGCAGTGACTCGACAGGGGGCTACAATGAGCAGTTCTTC.

This sequence joins TRBV7-9 and TRBJ1-1, with 9 nucleotides matching TRBD1. The length of the CDR3 is 15 residues. Germline V gives CDR1 SEHNR, CDR2 FQNEAQ (reference sequence). V dropped 5 bases and J dropped 1; count of bases not matched to a gene: 5. The CDR3 loop reads CASSPGGQGNTEAFF. The CDR3 nucleotides are TGTGCCAGCAGCCCAGGGGGACAGGGGAACACTGAAGCTTTCTTT. The whole variable domain, remainder taken from reference TRBV7-9 and TRBJ1-1, is DTGVSQNPRHKITKRGQNVTFRCDPISEHNRLYWYRQTLGQGPEFLTYFQNEAQLEKSRLLSDRFSAERPKGSFSTLEIQRTEQGDSAMYLCASSPGGQGNTEAFFGQGTRLTVV.

The chain links TRBV5-6 to TRBJ1-6; 10 bases fit TRBD1. V was clipped by 0 bases and J by 9 bases; unmatched bases: 3. CDR3 length equals 15 residues. CDR1 is SGHDT and CDR2 is YYEEEE in the germline V gene. This CDR3 reads CASSLAGQGSSPLHF. The DNA of the CDR3 is TGTGCCAGCAGCTTGGCGGGACAGGGGAGTTCACCCCTCCACTTT.

This sequence joins TRBV4-1 and TRBJ1-1; weak D call: TRBD1 (6 bases). CDR3 length: 14 residues. Per germline, CDR1 MGHRA and CDR2 YSYEKL. V lost 3 bases and J 4 bases, leaving 12 bases between the germline ends. CDR3 sequence reads: CASSQGAAGTEAFF. The CDR3 DNA sequence: TGCGCCAGCAGCCAGGGGGCTGCCGGCACTGAAGCTTTCTTT.

In its sample, this clone was seen once. The chain couples TRBV28 to TRBJ1-5, with D unclear. Germline assignment: CDR1 MDHEN and CDR2 SYDVKM. Trimming took 3 bases from V and 0 from J, leaving 9 bases between them. There are 15 residues in the CDR3. The CDR3 sequence is CASSFTPYSNQPQHF. The CDR3 bases are TGTGCCAGCAGTTTTACACCCTATAGCAATCAGCCCCAGCATTTT.

The V and J genes are TRBV7-8 and TRBJ2-3; the D is unclear. Germline V gene sequence: CDR1 SGHVS, CDR2 FQNEAQ. CDR3 length: 13 residues. The V end lost 7 bases, the J end lost 1 base, and 9 bases lay between the germline ends. CDR3 loop: CASTFWGTDTQYF. The CDR3 DNA sequence: TGTGCCAGCACTTTTTGGGGCACAGATACGCAGTATTTT.

V and J are TRBV6-2 or TRBV6-3 and TRBJ2-3; TRBD1 matches at 12 bases. CDR1 and CDR2 from the germline V gene are MNHEY and SVGEGT. V trimming: 5 bases; J trimming: 0 bases; junction bases outside the gene matches: 12. This CDR3 has 19 amino acids. The CDR3 nucleotides are TGTGCCAGCAGTACATTCCGCGGGACAGGGGGCGATAGCACAGATACGCAGTATTTT. Encoded protein: CASSTFRGTGGDSTDTQYF.

The V and J genes are TRBV5-4 and TRBJ1-2, with 9 nucleotides matching TRBD1. After removal of 1 base from V and 6 bases from J, the junction contained 1 base not matched to a gene. Germline CDR1 is SGHNT and CDR2 is YYREEE (reference sequence). The CDR3 is 13 residues long. CDR3 protein: CASSLTGGDGYTF. The CDR3 DNA sequence: TGTGCCAGCAGCTTGACAGGGGGCGATGGCTACACCTTC.

The chain combines TRBV5-4 with TRBJ1-6; D not certain. The length of the CDR3 is 13 residues. The V and J ends lost 2 bases and 12 bases respectively, with 12 bases between them. Germline V gene data show CDR1 as SGHNT and CDR2 as YYREEE (reference sequence). The chain's CDR3 is CASSLTASLPLHF. The CDR3 DNA sequence: TGTGCCAGCAGCTTAACGGCCAGCTTACCCCTCCACTTT.

J is TRBJ2-1 and V is TRBV6-4, with 8 bases lining up with TRBD2. The germline gives CDR1 MRHNA, CDR2 SNTAGT. The V segment lost 5 bases and the J segment 3 bases; nucleotides outside the gene matches: 3. CDR3 length: 14 amino acids. Here the CDR3 reads CASSRLAGYNEQFF. In nucleotides, the CDR3 is TGTGCCAGCAGTCGTCTAGCGGGCTACAATGAGCAGTTCTTC.

J is TRBJ2-5 and V is TRBV10-2; D is ambiguous. Trimming took 8 bases from V and 4 from J, leaving 26 bases between them. There are 17 residues in the CDR3. Germline CDR1 is WSHSY and CDR2 is SAAADI. CDR3 DNA sequence: TGCGCCAGCTCCAGGTTTTCTCGGCAGGTCAAGGGAGAGACCCAGTACTTC. It codes for CASSRFSRQVKGETQYF.